These T cell receptor beta chains were read from a single sample in a study of human T cells and chemical hapten exposure. TCRdb independently ran MiXCR on the RACE reads; one entry per CDR3 protein. The sample contains 95,000 or so distinct CDR3 sequences, 9.5% to 12% of which appear only once. Specimen: whole blood, collected in connection with sensitization to the hapten diphenylcyclopropenone (DPC). Receptors were obtained from a woman in her thirties or forties with alopecia areata. Some clones in this sample may be carry-over from other donors' samples. Each CDR3 is given with its conserved first and last residue. Fields, in order: CDR3 DNA, CDR3 protein, clone size, J gene, D gene, V gene. D genes are given only for firm matches. Expanded clones are given a class, and other clones once, few, many or no size at all.

TGTGCCAGCAGCTTGATCTTAGGAAGATGGGGCTACACCTTC | CASSLILGRWGYTF | NA | TRBJ1-2 | NA | TRBV7-9
TGTGCCAGTTCTTCCGGGGGGAAAGGCCACTCTAGCAATCAGCCCCAGCATTTT | CASSSGGKGHSSNQPQHF | NA | TRBJ1-5 | NA | TRBV19
TGTGCCAGCAGCTTAGTGGGCCTAGCGGAGAAATACGAGCAGTACTTC | CASSLVGLAEKYEQYF | NA | TRBJ2-7 | TRBD2 | TRBV7-2
TGTGCCAGTGGCCGGACAGCCTTCACAGATACGCAGTATTTT | CASGRTAFTDTQYF | many | TRBJ2-3 | NA | TRBV7-9
TGCGCCAGCAGCTCTCGAATGGGTAACTACGAGCAGTACTTC | CASSSRMGNYEQYF | few | TRBJ2-7 | NA | TRBV4-3
TGTGCCAGCAGTTACTCGTTGGCGGGAGTTCTAAGGGGGGAGCTGTTTTTT | CASSYSLAGVLRGELFF | medium-sized | TRBJ2-2 | TRBD2 | TRBV6-5
TGCAGTGCTAGGCTCACTAGCGGGGACACCGGGGAGCTGTTTTTT | CSARLTSGDTGELFF | few | TRBJ2-2 | TRBD2 | TRBV20-1
TGTGCCAGCAGCCCCCCTCAGGCGGCCTACAATGAGCAGTTCTTC | CASSPPQAAYNEQFF | NA | TRBJ2-1 | NA | TRBV3-1
TGTGCCAGCAGCGTAGGGGGCCTCTTGAACACTGAAGCTTTCTTT | CASSVGGLLNTEAFF | NA | TRBJ1-1 | NA | TRBV9
TGTGCCAGCAGCCAAGCCGGGTCAGAGATGTACGAGCAGTACTTC | CASSQAGSEMYEQYF | NA | TRBJ2-7 | NA | TRBV4-2
TGTGCCAGCAGCCAAGACGGTCGTTTCGTCTATGGCTACACCTTC | CASSQDGRFVYGYTF | many | TRBJ1-2 | NA | TRBV3-1
TGTGCCAGCAGGACAGCGGAGCAGTGGCCAGATACGCAGTATTTT | CASRTAEQWPDTQYF | few | TRBJ2-3 | NA | TRBV21-1
TGTGCCAGCAGCTTAACTGGGACTAGCGGCCGCAATGAGCAGTTCTTC | CASSLTGTSGRNEQFF | NA | TRBJ2-1 | TRBD2 | TRBV7-3
TGCGCCAGCAGCTCCAGCGGGAGGGGCCAAGAGACCCAGTACTTC | CASSSSGRGQETQYF | NA | TRBJ2-5 | TRBD2 | TRBV5-1
TGTGCCAGCTCACTATTAGTAGCGGGGCCGGTGAACACTGAAGCTTTCTTT | CASSLLVAGPVNTEAFF | few | TRBJ1-1 | NA | TRBV18
TGTGCCAGCAGCTTACGGGGAGGTTGGAATGAGCAGTTCTTC | CASSLRGGWNEQFF | NA | TRBJ2-1 | NA | TRBV7-8